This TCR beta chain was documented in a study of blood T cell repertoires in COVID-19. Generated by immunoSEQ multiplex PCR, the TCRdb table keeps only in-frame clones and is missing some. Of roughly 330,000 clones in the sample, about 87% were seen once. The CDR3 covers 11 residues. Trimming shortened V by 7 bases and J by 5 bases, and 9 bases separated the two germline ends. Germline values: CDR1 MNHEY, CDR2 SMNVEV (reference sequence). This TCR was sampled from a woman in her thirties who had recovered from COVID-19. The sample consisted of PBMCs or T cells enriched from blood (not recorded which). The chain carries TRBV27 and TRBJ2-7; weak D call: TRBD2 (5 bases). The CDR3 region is CASIRGNEQYF. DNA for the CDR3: TGTGCCAGCATTCGAGGGAACGAGCAGTACTTC.